The next 5 T cell receptor beta chains were all read from a single sample in a study of control samples from healthy donors and cancer patients. Generated by immunoSEQ multiplex PCR, the TCRdb table keeps only in-frame clones and is missing some. The table shows around 68,000 clones, with approximately 86% occurring only once. Material: blood. Receptors were obtained from a man aged 60 to 69 in good health.

J is TRBJ2-7 and V is TRBV6-1, with D possibly matching TRBD1 (5 bases). This CDR3 spans 13 amino acids. Looked up from germline, CDR1 is MNHNS and CDR2 is SASEGT. With 2 bases removed from V and 6 bases from J, the gap between germline ends came to 11 bases. The CDR3 nucleotides are TGTGCCAGCAGTGAAAGAAGGGGCGGCGAGCAGTACTTC. This sequence encodes CASSERRGGEQYF.

The rearrangement links TRBV28 to TRBJ2-3, with a tentative D call TRBD2 (6 bases). Germline CDR1 reads MDHEN; CDR2 reads SYDVKM. Trimming took 8 bases from V and 6 from J, leaving 15 bases between them. This CDR3 spans 13 amino acids. CDR3 nucleotides: TGTGCCAGCGACGGGAGTAGGAGGGATACGCAGTATTTT. Protein product: CASDGSRRDTQYF.

This clone was found once. The chain links TRBV3-1 (or the pseudogene TRBV3-2) to TRBJ2-1; D might be TRBD1 or TRBD2, each matching 5 bases. The V gene lost 2 bases and the J gene lost 4 bases, with 18 bases spanning the gap. CDR3 size: 17 residues. The germline V gene encodes CDR1 LGHDT and CDR2 YNNKEL (reference sequence). The CDR3 loop reads CASSQPRGRGFYNEQFF. CDR3 nucleotide sequence: TGTGCCAGCAGCCAACCGAGGGGTAGGGGATTTTACAATGAGCAGTTCTTC.

The chain recombines TRBV19 with TRBJ2-1; 8 bases align to TRBD2. CDR3 length equals 17 residues. The junction had 11 bases not matched to a gene; V was cut back by 3 bases and J by 4 bases. Germline V gives CDR1 LNHDA, CDR2 SQIVND (reference sequence). CDR3 sequence (DNA): TGTGCCAGTAGTATCGGGGGAAGCGGGAGCCTATACAATGAGCAGTTCTTC. Its protein product is CASSIGGSGSLYNEQFF.

The chain uses TRBV19 and TRBJ2-5; a weak D match, TRBD1 (6 bases). The germline V and J ends were trimmed by 3 bases and 2 bases, with 10 bases remaining between them. Germline CDR1 and CDR2: LNHDA and SQIVND (reference sequence). The CDR3 runs 14 residues. CDR3 sequence reads: CASSIGRGQETQYF. CDR3 nucleotide sequence: TGTGCCAGTAGTATCGGCAGGGGTCAAGAGACCCAGTACTTC.